This TCR beta chain was sequenced in a study of beta chain features in type 1 diabetes. Averaging approximately 0.11 L, one heparinised blood draw came from each individual donor. General observations from the study: There was a moderate but significant shortening of TCRB CDR3s in all four CD4+ subsets of Type 1 diabetes patients. In cDNA sequencing, cells with high TCR expression could be over-represented.

With respect to this clone: Its target is unknown.

Every bit of the isolated RNA underwent reverse transcription, so sequencing read expressed TCRB transcripts. The study sequenced naive, central memory and regulatory T cell samples to an average of around 3.4 million reads. This table comes from immunoSEQ multiplex PCR, and its TCRdb copy is limited to in-frame clones, with some not included. The sample includes 150,000 or so clones, about 8.3% of them seen just once. This CDR3 comprises 15 residues. The rearrangement joins TRBV21-1 to TRBJ2-7; the table's D call of TRBD1 was not tested on the DNA. TRBV21-1 is a documented pseudogene. Sequenced sample: central memory CD4+ T cells from blood. The sequence came from a woman between 18 and 30 years old with type 1 diabetes. The CDR3 here is CASSKVGTETYEQYF. In nucleotides, the CDR3 is TGTGCCAGCAGCAAAGTCGGGACAGAGACCTACGAGCAGTACTTC.